A selection of T cell receptor beta chains follows, all from one sample in a study of cytomegalovirus exposure and HLA in healthy donors. Profiling relied on immunoSEQ multiplex PCR, and the TCRdb table lists in-frame clones only, not all of them. The sample contains about 140,000 clones, more than 70% of which appear only once. Material: PBMCs. The receptors stem from a man in his fifties or sixties in good health and CMV-seronegative. The CDR3 runs from the conserved cysteine through the conserved F or W. Fields, in order: CDR3 DNA, CDR3 protein, D gene, V gene, J gene, clone size. The D gene is left open where the match is weak. Rows may omit the clone size; those that give it use once, few, many or a size class.

cdr3_nt: TGTGCCAGCAGCTGGCGGACAGTCCCCAGAGAGACCCAGTACTTC
cdr3_aa: CASSWRTVPRETQYF
d_call: .
v_call: TRBV11-2
j_call: TRBJ2-5
clone_size: .

cdr3_nt: TGTGCCAGCAGCCAAGATACCCAGGGCCACGAAAAACTGTTTTTT
cdr3_aa: CASSQDTQGHEKLFF
d_call: .
v_call: TRBV4-2
j_call: TRBJ1-4
clone_size: .

cdr3_nt: TGTGCCAGCAGCTCGCCGGGACAGGGTGTAACAGATACGCAGTATTTT
cdr3_aa: CASSSPGQGVTDTQYF
d_call: TRBD1
v_call: TRBV5-6
j_call: TRBJ2-3
clone_size: .

cdr3_nt: TGCAGCGTTGAATTTGCGCAGGACACTGAAGCTTTCTTT
cdr3_aa: CSVEFAQDTEAFF
d_call: .
v_call: TRBV29-1
j_call: TRBJ1-1
clone_size: .

cdr3_nt: TGTGCCAGCTCAGTAGGGGACACAGATACGCAGTATTTT
cdr3_aa: CASSVGDTDTQYF
d_call: .
v_call: TRBV18
j_call: TRBJ2-3
clone_size: .

cdr3_nt: TGTGCCAGCAGCCCTGCCTTAGACCCCGGGGACAGGGTATACAATGAGCAGTTCTTC
cdr3_aa: CASSPALDPGDRVYNEQFF
d_call: TRBD1
v_call: TRBV9
j_call: TRBJ2-1
clone_size: .

cdr3_nt: TGTGCCAGCAGCTTAGGGAGGGTCAGGGGGCGCTGGGGCTACACCTTC
cdr3_aa: CASSLGRVRGRWGYTF
d_call: TRBD1
v_call: TRBV7-8
j_call: TRBJ1-2
clone_size: .

cdr3_nt: TGTGCCAGCAGCCTCATGGGTTGGGACAGGGGGTTAGATACGCAGTATTTT
cdr3_aa: CASSLMGWDRGLDTQYF
d_call: TRBD1
v_call: TRBV5-6
j_call: TRBJ2-3
clone_size: .

cdr3_nt: TGTGCCAGCAGCTTGGACGGGACAGGGGATGGCTACACCTTC
cdr3_aa: CASSLDGTGDGYTF
d_call: TRBD1
v_call: TRBV5-4
j_call: TRBJ1-2
clone_size: .

cdr3_nt: TGCAGCGGTAGACAGGGGGGGAACACTGAAGCTTTCTTT
cdr3_aa: CSGRQGGNTEAFF
d_call: TRBD1
v_call: TRBV29-1
j_call: TRBJ1-1
clone_size: .

cdr3_nt: TGCGCCAGCAGTACCCGGGATAGCGGGGCACTCCAAGAGACCCAGTACTTC
cdr3_aa: CASSTRDSGALQETQYF
d_call: TRBD2
v_call: TRBV10-1
j_call: TRBJ2-5
clone_size: once

cdr3_nt: TGTGCCAGCAGCATCCCGGGATCGGGAAACACCATATATTTT
cdr3_aa: CASSIPGSGNTIYF
d_call: .
v_call: TRBV5-4
j_call: TRBJ1-3
clone_size: few

cdr3_nt: TGTGCCAGCTTCCCGGTAGCGAGTACCTACAATGAGCAGTTCTTC
cdr3_aa: CASFPVASTYNEQFF
d_call: .
v_call: TRBV6-6
j_call: TRBJ2-1
clone_size: .

cdr3_nt: TGCGCCAGCAGCATCCCCGGGACAGGGACGAACACTGAAGCTTTCTTT
cdr3_aa: CASSIPGTGTNTEAFF
d_call: TRBD1
v_call: TRBV5-1
j_call: TRBJ1-1
clone_size: .

cdr3_nt: TGTGCCAGCAGCTACGGACAGTTGGGTTCCTACGAGCAGTACTTC
cdr3_aa: CASSYGQLGSYEQYF
d_call: .
v_call: TRBV5-6
j_call: TRBJ2-7
clone_size: .

cdr3_nt: TGCGCCAGCAGCTCGGGACACTCCGCTGAGACCCAGTACTTC
cdr3_aa: CASSSGHSAETQYF
d_call: .
v_call: TRBV5-1
j_call: TRBJ2-5
clone_size: few

cdr3_nt: TGTGCCAGCAGTTTAGTTCTATATAGCGAGCAGTACTTC
cdr3_aa: CASSLVLYSEQYF
d_call: .
v_call: TRBV27
j_call: TRBJ2-7
clone_size: .

cdr3_nt: TGTGCCAGTAGGATCTCTCACAGGTTCACCGGGGAGCTGTTTTTT
cdr3_aa: CASRISHRFTGELFF
d_call: .
v_call: TRBV19
j_call: TRBJ2-2
clone_size: .

cdr3_nt: TGTGCCAGCACCATGGGGCTAGCGGGGGCTAGCACAGATACGCAGTATTTT
cdr3_aa: CASTMGLAGASTDTQYF
d_call: TRBD2
v_call: TRBV7-9
j_call: TRBJ2-3
clone_size: .

cdr3_nt: TGTGCCTGGACCACCGGGACAGCATACAACAATGAGCAGTTCTTC
cdr3_aa: CAWTTGTAYNNEQFF
d_call: TRBD1
v_call: TRBV30
j_call: TRBJ2-1
clone_size: .

cdr3_nt: TGTGCCAGCAGTTTATCGACAGGGCTCTATGGCTACACCTTC
cdr3_aa: CASSLSTGLYGYTF
d_call: TRBD1
v_call: TRBV27
j_call: TRBJ1-2
clone_size: .

cdr3_nt: TGCGCCAGCAGCTTGGACCTCGGGGTGCACTCACCCCTCCACTTT
cdr3_aa: CASSLDLGVHSPLHF
d_call: .
v_call: TRBV5-1
j_call: TRBJ1-6
clone_size: .

cdr3_nt: TGTGCCAGCAGTTCTCCAGCGGGAGGGGCCACCGGGGAGCTGTTTTTT
cdr3_aa: CASSSPAGGATGELFF
d_call: TRBD2
v_call: TRBV6-6
j_call: TRBJ2-2
clone_size: .

cdr3_nt: TGTGCCAGCAGCGTATTCCTTGGGGGGGGGCCTGGAAACACCATATATTTT
cdr3_aa: CASSVFLGGGPGNTIYF
d_call: .
v_call: TRBV7-8
j_call: TRBJ1-3
clone_size: .

cdr3_nt: TGCGCCAGCAGCTTTACCGGGGCGGGGACCCTCGGCGAGCAGTACTTC
cdr3_aa: CASSFTGAGTLGEQYF
d_call: .
v_call: TRBV5-1
j_call: TRBJ2-7
clone_size: .

cdr3_nt: TGTGCCAGCAGGGGCCCGGGACAGGGCTCCTACGAGCAGTACTTC
cdr3_aa: CASRGPGQGSYEQYF
d_call: TRBD1
v_call: TRBV28
j_call: TRBJ2-7
clone_size: .

cdr3_nt: TGTGCCAGCGGGAGGGGTCGGAGCACCGGGGAGCTGTTTTTT
cdr3_aa: CASGRGRSTGELFF
d_call: .
v_call: TRBV21-1
j_call: TRBJ2-2
clone_size: .

cdr3_nt: TGCGCCAGCAGCGAAGGACACCATAGCAATCAGCCCCGGCATTTT
cdr3_aa: CASSEGHHSNQPRHF
d_call: .
v_call: TRBV5-1
j_call: TRBJ1-5
clone_size: .

cdr3_nt: TGCGCCAGCAGCTCAGACTACGAGCAGTACTTC
cdr3_aa: CASSSDYEQYF
d_call: .
v_call: TRBV5-1
j_call: TRBJ2-7
clone_size: .

cdr3_nt: TGTGCCAGCTCACCAGGGGCCCGCAGGGGGGATACGCAGTATTTT
cdr3_aa: CASSPGARRGDTQYF
d_call: TRBD1
v_call: TRBV18
j_call: TRBJ2-3
clone_size: few

cdr3_nt: TGTGCCAGCAGCTCCAAGGGGTCTACAGGGGATCAAGAGACCCAGTACTTC
cdr3_aa: CASSSKGSTGDQETQYF
d_call: TRBD1
v_call: TRBV7-9
j_call: TRBJ2-5
clone_size: once

cdr3_nt: TGTGCCTGGAGGGGCCCTAACTCTGGAAACACCATATATTTT
cdr3_aa: CAWRGPNSGNTIYF
d_call: .
v_call: TRBV30
j_call: TRBJ1-3
clone_size: .

cdr3_nt: TGTGCCAGCAGAGATTCCAAGAGGGCTAACTATGGCTACACCTTC
cdr3_aa: CASRDSKRANYGYTF
d_call: .
v_call: TRBV6-5
j_call: TRBJ1-2
clone_size: once